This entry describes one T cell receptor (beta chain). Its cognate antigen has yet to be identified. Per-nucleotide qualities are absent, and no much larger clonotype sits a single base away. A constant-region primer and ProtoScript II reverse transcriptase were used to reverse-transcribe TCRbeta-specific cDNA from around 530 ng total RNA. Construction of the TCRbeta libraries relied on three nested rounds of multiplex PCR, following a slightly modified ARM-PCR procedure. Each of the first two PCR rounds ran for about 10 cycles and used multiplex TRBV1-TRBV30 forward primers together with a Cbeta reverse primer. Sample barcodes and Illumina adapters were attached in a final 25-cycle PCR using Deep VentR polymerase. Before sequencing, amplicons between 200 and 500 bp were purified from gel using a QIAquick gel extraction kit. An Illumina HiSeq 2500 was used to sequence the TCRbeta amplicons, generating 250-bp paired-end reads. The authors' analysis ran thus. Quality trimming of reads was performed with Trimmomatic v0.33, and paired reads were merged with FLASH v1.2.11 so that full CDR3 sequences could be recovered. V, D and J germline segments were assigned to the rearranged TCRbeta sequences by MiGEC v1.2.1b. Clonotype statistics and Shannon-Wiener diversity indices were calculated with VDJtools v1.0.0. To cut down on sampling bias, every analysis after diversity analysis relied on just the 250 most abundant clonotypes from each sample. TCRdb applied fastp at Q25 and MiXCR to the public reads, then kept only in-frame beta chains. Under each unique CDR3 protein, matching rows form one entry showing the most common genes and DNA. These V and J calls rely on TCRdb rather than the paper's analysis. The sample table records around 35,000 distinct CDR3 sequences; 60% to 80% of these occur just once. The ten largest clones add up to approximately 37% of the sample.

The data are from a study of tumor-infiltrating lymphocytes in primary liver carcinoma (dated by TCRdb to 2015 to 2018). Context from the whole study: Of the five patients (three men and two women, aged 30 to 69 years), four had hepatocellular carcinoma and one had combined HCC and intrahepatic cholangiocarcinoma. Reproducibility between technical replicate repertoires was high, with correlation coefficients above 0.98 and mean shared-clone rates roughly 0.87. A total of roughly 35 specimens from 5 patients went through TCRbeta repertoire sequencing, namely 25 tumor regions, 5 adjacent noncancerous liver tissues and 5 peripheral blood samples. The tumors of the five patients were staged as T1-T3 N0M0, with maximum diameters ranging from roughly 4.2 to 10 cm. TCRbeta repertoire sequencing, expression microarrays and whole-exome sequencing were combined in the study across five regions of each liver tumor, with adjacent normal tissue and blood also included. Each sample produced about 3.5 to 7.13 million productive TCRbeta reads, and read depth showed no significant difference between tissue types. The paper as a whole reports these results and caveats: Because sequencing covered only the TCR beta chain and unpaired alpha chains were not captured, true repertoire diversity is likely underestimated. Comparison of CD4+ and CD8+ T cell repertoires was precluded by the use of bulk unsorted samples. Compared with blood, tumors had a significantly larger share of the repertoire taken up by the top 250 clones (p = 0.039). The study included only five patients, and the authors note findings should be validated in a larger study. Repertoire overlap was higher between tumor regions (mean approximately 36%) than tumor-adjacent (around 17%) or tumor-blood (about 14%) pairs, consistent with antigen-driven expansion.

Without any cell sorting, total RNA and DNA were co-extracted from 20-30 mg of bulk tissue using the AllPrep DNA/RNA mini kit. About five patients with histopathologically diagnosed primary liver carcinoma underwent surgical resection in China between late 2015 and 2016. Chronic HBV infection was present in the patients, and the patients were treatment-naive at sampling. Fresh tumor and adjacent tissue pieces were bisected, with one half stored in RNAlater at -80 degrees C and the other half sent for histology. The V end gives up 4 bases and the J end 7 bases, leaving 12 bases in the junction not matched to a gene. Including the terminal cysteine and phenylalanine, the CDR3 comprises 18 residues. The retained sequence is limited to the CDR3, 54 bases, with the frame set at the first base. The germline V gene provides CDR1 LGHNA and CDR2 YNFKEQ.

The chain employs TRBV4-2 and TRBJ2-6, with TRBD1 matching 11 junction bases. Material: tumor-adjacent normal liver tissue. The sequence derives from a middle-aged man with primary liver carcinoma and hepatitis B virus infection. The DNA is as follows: TGTGCCAGCAGCCCCTTGGACAGGGGGCTAATCGGAGCCAACGTCCTGACTTTC. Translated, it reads CASSPLDRGLIGANVLTF.